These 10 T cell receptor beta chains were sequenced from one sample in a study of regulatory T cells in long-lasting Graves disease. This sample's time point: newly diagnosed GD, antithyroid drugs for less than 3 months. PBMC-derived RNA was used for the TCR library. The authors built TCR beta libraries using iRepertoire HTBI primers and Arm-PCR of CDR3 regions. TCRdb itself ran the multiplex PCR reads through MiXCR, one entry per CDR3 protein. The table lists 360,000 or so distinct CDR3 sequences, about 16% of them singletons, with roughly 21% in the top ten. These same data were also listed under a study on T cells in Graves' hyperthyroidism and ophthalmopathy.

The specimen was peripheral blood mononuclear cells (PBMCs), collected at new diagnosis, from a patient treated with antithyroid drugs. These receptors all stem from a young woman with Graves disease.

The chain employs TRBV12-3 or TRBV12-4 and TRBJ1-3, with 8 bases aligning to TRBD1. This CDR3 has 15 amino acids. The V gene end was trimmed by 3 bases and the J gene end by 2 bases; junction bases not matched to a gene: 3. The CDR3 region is CASSFSRGPGNTIYF. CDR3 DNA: TGTGCCAGCAGTTTTAGCAGGGGGCCTGGAAACACCATATATTTT.

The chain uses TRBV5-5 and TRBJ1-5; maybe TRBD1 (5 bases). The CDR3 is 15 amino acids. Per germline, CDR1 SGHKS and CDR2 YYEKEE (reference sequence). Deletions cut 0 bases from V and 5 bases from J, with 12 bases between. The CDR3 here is CASSLDQGFYQPQHF. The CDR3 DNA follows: TGTGCCAGCAGCTTGGACCAGGGTTTTTATCAGCCCCAGCATTTT.

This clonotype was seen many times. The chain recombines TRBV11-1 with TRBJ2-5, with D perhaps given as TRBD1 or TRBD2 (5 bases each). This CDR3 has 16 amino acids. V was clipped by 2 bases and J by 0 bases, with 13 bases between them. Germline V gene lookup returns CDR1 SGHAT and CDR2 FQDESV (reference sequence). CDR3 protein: CASSLRDGSYQETQYF. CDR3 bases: TGTGCCAGCAGCTTAAGGGACGGAAGTTACCAAGAGACCCAGTACTTC.

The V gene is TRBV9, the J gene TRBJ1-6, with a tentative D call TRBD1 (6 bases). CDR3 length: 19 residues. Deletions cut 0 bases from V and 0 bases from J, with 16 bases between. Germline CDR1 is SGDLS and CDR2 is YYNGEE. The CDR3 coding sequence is TGTGCCAGCAGCGTAGAGCCGGGACACCCGAGCTCCTATAATTCACCCCTCCACTTT. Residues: CASSVEPGHPSSYNSPLHF.

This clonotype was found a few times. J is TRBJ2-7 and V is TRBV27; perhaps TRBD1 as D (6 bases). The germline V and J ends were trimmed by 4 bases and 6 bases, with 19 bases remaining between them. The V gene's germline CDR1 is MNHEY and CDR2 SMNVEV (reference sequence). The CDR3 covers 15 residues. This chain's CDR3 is CASSSLQGLRGEQYF. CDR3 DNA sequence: TGTGCCAGCAGTTCCCTACAGGGTCTTCGGGGCGAGCAGTACTTC.

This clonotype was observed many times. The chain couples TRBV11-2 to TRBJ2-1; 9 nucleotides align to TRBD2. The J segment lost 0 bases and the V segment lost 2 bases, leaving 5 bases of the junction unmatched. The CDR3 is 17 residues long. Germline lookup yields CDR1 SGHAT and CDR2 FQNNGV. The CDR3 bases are TGTGCCAGCAGCTTATCGGCGGGGGGGTTCTCCTACAATGAGCAGTTCTTC. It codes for CASSLSAGGFSYNEQFF.

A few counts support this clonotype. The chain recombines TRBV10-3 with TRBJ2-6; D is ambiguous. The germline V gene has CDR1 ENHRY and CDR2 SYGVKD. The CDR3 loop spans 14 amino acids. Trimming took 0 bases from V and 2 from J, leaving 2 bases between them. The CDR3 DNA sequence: TGTGCCATCAGTGAGTCTCCTGGGGCCAACGTCCTGACTTTC. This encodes CAISESPGANVLTF.

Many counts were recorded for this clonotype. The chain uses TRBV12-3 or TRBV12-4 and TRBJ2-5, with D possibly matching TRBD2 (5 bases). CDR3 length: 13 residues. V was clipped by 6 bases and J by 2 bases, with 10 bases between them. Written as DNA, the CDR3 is TGTGCCAGCAGACCTGGACTGCAAGAGACCCAGTACTTC. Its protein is CASRPGLQETQYF.

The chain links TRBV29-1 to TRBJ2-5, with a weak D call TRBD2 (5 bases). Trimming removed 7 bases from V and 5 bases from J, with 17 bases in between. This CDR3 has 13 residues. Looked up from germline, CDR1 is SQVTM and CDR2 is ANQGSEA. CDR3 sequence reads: CSARRQPPETQYF. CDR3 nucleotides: TGCAGCGCCCGGAGGCAGCCGCCGGAGACCCAGTACTTC.

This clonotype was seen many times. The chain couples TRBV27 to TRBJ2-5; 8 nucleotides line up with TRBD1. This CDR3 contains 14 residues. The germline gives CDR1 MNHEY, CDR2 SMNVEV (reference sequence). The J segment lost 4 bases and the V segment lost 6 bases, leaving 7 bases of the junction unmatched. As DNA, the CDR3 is TGTGCCAGCAGGAAGACAGGGGTTGCAGAGACCCAGTACTTC. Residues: CASRKTGVAETQYF.